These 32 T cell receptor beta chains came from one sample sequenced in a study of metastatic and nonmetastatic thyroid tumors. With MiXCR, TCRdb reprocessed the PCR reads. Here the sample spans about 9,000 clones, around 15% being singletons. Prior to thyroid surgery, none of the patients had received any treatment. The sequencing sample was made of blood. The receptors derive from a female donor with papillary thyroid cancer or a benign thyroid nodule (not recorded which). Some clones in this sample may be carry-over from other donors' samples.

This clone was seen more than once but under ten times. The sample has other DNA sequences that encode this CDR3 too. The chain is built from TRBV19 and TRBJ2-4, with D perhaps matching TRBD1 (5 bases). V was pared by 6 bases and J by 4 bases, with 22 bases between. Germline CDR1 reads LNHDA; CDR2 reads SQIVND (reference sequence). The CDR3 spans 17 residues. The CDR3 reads CASSNRPTAIPKNIQYF. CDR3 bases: TGTGCCAGTAGCAACCGGCCGACAGCTATACCGAAAAACATTCAGTACTTC.

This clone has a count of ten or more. DNA of the CDR3: TGTGCCAGCAGTCCTCCGGACAGGGCAGCTTTCTTT. Protein product: CASSPPDRAAFF. The rearrangement links TRBV28 to TRBJ1-1; TRBD1 matches 8 bases. The germline CDR1 and CDR2 sequences are MDHEN and SYDVKM. The CDR3 contains 12 residues. The V and J ends lost 5 bases and 10 bases, in that order; junction bases with no gene match: 6.

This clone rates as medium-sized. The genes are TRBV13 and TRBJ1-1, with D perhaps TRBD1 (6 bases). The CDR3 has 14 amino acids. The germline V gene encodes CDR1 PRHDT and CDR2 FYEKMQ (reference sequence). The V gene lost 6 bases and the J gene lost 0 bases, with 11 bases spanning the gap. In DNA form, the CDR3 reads TGTGCCAGCAGTCGGACAGTAATGAACACTGAAGCTTTCTTT. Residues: CASSRTVMNTEAFF.

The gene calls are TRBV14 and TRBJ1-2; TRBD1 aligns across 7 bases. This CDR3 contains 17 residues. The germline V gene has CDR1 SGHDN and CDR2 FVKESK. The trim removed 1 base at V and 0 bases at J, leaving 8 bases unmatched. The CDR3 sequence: CASSQGVLTGTNYGYTF. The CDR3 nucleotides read TGTGCCAGCAGCCAAGGGGTTTTGACAGGGACTAACTATGGCTACACCTTC.

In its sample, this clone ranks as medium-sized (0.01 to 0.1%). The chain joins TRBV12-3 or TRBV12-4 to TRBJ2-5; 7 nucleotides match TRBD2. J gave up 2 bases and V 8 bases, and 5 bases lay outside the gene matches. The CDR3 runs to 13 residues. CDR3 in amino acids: CASGPGGQETQYF. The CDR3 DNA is TGTGCCAGCGGCCCGGGGGGACAAGAGACCCAGTACTTC.

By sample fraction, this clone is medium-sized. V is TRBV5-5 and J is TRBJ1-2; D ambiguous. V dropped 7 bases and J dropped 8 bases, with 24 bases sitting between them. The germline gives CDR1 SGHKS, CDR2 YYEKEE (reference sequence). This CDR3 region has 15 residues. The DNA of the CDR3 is TGTGCCAGCCAGCCTCGGGTCACCTCTCAAGGGGGCTACACCTTC. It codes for CASQPRVTSQGGYTF.

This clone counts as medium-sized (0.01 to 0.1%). CDR3 region: CAWSSGGAPSYGYTF. The CDR3, as DNA: TGTGCCTGGAGTAGCGGGGGCGCCCCGAGCTATGGCTACACCTTC. The chain is built from TRBV30 and TRBJ1-2; TRBD1 is a possible D gene (6 bases). The V and J ends lost 2 bases and 4 bases respectively, with 17 bases between them. This CDR3 is built from 15 residues. Germline assignment: CDR1 GTSNPN and CDR2 SVGIG (reference sequence).

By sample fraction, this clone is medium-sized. The CDR3 sequence: CASSPGPPVSQPQHF. In DNA form, the CDR3 reads TGTGCCAGCAGTCCCGGCCCTCCGGTGAGTCAGCCCCAGCATTTT. The chain is built from TRBV12-3 or TRBV12-4 and TRBJ1-5; D gene ambiguous. The germline V and J ends were trimmed by 5 bases and 6 bases, with 17 bases remaining between them. The CDR3 consists of 15 residues.

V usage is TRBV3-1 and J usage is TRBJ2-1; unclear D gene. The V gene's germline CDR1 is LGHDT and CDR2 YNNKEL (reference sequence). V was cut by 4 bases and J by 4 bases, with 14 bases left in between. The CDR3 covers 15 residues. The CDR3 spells CASSPLGVVYNEQFF. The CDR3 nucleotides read TGTGCCAGCAGCCCCCTAGGTGTAGTATACAATGAGCAGTTCTTC.

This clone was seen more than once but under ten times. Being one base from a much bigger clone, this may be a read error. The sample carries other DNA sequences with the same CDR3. Here the CDR3 reads CSASPGRGSTDTQYF. The DNA for the CDR3 is TGCAGTGCCAGTCCGGGGCGGGGCAGCACAGATACGCAGTATTTT. The genes are TRBV20-1 and TRBJ2-3; D is possibly TRBD2 (6 bases). Germline V gene sequence: CDR1 DFQATT, CDR2 SNEGSKA (reference sequence). Trimming removed 6 bases at V and 0 bases at J, with 16 bases between. This CDR3 comprises 15 residues.

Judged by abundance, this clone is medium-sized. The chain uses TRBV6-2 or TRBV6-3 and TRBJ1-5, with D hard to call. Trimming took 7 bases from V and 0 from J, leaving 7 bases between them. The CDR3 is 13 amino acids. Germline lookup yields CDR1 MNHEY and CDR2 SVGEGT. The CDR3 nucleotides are TGTGCCAGCACCAGGATTAGCAATCAGCCCCAGCATTTT. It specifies CASTRISNQPQHF.

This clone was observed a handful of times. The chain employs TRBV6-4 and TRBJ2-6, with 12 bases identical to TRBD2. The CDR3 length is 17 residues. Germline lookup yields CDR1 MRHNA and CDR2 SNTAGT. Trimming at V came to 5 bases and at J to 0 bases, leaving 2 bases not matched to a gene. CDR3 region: CASSLTSGSSGANVLTF. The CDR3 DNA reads TGTGCCAGCAGTTTGACTAGCGGGAGCTCTGGGGCCAACGTCCTGACTTTC.

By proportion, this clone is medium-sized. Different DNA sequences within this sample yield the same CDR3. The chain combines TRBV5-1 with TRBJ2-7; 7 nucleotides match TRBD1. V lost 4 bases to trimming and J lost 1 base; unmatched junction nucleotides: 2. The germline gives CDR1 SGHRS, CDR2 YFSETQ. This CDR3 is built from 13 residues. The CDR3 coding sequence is TGCGCCAGCAGCACGGGACAGTCCTACGAGCAGTACTTC. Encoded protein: CASSTGQSYEQYF.

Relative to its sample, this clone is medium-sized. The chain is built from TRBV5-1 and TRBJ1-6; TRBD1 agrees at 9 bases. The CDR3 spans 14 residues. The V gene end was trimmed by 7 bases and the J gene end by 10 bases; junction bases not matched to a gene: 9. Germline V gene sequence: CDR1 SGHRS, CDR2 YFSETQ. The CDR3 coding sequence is TGCGCCAGCGGACAGGGGAAGTGGGGGTCACCCCTCCACTTT. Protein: CASGQGKWGSPLHF.

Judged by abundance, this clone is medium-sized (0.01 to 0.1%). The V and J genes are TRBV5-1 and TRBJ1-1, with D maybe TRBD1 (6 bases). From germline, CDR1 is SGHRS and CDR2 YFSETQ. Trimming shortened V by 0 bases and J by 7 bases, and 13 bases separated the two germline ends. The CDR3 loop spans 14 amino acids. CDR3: CASSLEGGYGEAFF. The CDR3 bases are TGCGCCAGCAGCTTGGAAGGGGGGTACGGTGAAGCTTTCTTT.

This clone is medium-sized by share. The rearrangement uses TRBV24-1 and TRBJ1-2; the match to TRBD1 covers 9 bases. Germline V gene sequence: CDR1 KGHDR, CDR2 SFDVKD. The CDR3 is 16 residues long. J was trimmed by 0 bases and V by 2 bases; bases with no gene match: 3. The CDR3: CATSDSDRGTNYGYTF. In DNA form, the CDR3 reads TGTGCCACCAGTGATTCGGACAGGGGAACTAACTATGGCTACACCTTC.

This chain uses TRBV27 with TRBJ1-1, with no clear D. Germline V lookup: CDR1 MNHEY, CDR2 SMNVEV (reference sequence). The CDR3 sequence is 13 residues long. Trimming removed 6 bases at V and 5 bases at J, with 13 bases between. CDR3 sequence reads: CASRLGDWTEAFF. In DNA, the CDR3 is TGTGCCAGCAGACTGGGAGATTGGACTGAAGCTTTCTTT.

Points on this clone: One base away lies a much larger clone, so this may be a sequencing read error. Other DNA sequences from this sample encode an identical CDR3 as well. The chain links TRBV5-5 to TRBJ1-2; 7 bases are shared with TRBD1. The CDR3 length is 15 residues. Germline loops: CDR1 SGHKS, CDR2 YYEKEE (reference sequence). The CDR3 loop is CASSTEGTAGDGCTF. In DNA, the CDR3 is TGTGCCAGCAGCACGGAAGGGACAGCTGGAGATGGCTGCACCTTC. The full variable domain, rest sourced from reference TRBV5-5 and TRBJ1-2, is DAGVTQSPTHLIKTRGQQVTLRCSPISGHKSVSWYQQVLGQGPQFIFQYYEKEERGRGNFPDRFSARQFPNYSSELNVNALLLGDSALYLCASSTEGTAGDGCTFGSGTRLTVV.

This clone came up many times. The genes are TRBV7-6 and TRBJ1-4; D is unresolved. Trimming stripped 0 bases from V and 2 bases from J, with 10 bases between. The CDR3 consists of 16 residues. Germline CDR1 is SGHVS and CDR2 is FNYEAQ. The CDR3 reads CASSLAGEGTNEKLFF. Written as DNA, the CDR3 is TGTGCCAGCAGCTTAGCCGGGGAGGGTACTAATGAAAAACTGTTTTTT.

The CDR3 is CASSTSGSPQGEQYF. The DNA for the CDR3 is TGCGCCAGCAGCACTAGCGGGAGCCCCCAGGGCGAGCAGTACTTC. V and J are TRBV5-1 and TRBJ2-7; 11 bases are a match to TRBD2. The CDR3 consists of 15 residues. The J segment lost 6 bases and the V segment lost 4 bases, leaving 9 bases of the junction unmatched. Germline V gene sequence: CDR1 SGHRS, CDR2 YFSETQ.

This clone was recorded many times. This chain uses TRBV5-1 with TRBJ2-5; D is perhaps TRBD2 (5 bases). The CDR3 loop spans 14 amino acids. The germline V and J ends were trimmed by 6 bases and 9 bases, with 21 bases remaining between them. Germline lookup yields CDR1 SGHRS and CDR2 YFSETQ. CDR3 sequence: CASTSEAPKSAQYF. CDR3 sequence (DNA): TGCGCCAGCACCTCGGAGGCCCCGAAATCGGCCCAGTACTTC.

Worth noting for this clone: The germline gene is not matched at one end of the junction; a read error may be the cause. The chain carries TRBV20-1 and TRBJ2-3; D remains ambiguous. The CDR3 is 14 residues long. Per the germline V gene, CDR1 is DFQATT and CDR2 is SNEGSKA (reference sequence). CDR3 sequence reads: CSASNFGSTDTQYF. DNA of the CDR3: TGCAGTGCTAGTAATTTTGGAAGCACGGATACGCAGTATTTT.

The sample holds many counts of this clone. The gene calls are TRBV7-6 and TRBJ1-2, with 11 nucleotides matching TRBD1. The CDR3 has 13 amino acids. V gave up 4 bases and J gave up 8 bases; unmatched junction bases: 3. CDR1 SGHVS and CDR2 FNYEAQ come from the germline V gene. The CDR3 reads CASSYGTGGGYTF. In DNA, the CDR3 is TGTGCCAGCAGCTATGGGACAGGGGGGGGCTACACCTTC.

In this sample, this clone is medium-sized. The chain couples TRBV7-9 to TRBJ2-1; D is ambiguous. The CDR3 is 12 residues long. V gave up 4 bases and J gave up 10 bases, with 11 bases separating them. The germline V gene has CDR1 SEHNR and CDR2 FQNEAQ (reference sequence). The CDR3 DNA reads TGTGCCAGCAGCTCAGGACGGCGAGAGCAGTTCTTC. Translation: CASSSGRREQFF.

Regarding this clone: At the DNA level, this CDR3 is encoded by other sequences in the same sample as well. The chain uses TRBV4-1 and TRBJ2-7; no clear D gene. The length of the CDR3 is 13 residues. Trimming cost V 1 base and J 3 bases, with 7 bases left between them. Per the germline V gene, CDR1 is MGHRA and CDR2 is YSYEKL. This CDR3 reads CASSQGGHYEQYF. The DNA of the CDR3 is TGCGCCAGCAGCCAAGGGGGTCACTACGAGCAGTACTTC.

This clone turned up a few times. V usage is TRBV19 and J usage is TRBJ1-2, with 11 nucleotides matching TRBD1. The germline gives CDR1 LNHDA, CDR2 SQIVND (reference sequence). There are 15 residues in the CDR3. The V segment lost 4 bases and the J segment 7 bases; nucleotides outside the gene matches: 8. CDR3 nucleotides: TGTGCCAGTAGTAGCCCCGACGGACAGGGGGCTGGCTACACCTTC. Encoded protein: CASSSPDGQGAGYTF.

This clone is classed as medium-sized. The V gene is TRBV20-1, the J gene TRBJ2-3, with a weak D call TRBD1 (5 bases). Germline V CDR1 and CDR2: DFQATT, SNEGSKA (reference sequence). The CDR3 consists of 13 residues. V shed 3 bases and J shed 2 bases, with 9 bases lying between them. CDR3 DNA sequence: TGCAGTGCTAGGGACACCAACACAGATACGCAGTATTTT. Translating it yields CSARDTNTDTQYF.

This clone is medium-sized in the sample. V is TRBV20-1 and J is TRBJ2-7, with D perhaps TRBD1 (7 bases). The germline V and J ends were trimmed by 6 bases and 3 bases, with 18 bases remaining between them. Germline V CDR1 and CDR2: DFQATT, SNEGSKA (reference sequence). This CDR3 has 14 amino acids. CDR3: CSAVGQGGGYEQYF. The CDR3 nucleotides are TGCAGTGCCGTCGGGCAGGGGGGCGGCTACGAGCAGTACTTC.

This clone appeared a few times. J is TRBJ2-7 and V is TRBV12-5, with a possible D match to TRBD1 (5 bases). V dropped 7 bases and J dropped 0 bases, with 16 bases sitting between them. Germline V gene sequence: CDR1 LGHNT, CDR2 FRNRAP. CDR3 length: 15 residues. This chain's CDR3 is CASVFVLGHSYEQYF. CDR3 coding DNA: TGTGCTAGTGTTTTTGTACTGGGGCACTCCTACGAGCAGTACTTC. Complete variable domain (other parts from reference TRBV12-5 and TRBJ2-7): DARVTQTPRHKVTEMGQEVTMRCQPILGHNTVFWYRQTMMQGLELLAYFRNRAPLDDSGMPKDRFSAEMPDATLATLKIQPSEPRDSAVYFCASVFVLGHSYEQYFGPGTRLTVT.

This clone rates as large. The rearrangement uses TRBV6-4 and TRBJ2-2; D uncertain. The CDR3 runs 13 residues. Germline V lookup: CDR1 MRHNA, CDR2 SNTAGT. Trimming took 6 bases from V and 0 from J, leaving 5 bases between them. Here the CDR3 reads CASSSSNTGELFF. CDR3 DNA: TGTGCCAGCAGCAGTTCGAACACCGGGGAGCTGTTTTTT.

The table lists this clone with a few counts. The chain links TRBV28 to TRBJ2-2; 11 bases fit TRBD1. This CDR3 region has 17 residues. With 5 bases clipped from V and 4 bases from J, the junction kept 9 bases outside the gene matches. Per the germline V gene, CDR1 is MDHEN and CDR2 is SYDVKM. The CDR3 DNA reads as TGTGCCAGCAGTATTTCGATAGGGACAGGGGGCACCGGGGAGCTGTTTTTT. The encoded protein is CASSISIGTGGTGELFF.

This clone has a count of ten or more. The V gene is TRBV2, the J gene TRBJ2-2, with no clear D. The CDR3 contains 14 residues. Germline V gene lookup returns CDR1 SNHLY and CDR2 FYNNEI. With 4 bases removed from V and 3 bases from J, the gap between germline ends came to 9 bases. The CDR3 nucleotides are TGTGCCAGCAGTGCCTGGAGCGACACCGGGGAGCTGTTTTTT. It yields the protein CASSAWSDTGELFF.